This entry lists 10 T cell receptor beta chains sequenced from one sample in a study of CD8 T cells in ankylosing spondylitis. Findings of the study overall: Characteristic, it appeared, of ankylosing spondylitis blood was a TCR beta motif of several highly homologous variants.

TCRdb re-analysed the 5' RACE reads in MiXCR, keeping a single row per CDR3 protein. The repertoire holds approximately 150,000 distinct CDR3 sequences, with roughly 15% as singletons. No antigen is known for these receptors. Material: blood, either unsorted or a sorted T cell fraction (not recorded which). These receptors were collected from a male donor with ankylosing spondylitis.

Points on this clonotype: At one end, the junction sequence differs from germline, possibly due to a read error. This chain uses TRBV29-1 with TRBJ2-3; 8 bases fit TRBD1. From germline, CDR1 is SQVTM and CDR2 ANQGSEA. CDR3 size: 13 residues. In DNA form, the CDR3 reads TGCAGCGTTGCGGACAGGGAGACAGATATGCAGTATTTT. Amino acids: CSVADRETDMQYF.

V usage is TRBV28 and J usage is TRBJ2-1; D perhaps matches TRBD2 (5 bases). The CDR3 totals 19 residues. The germline CDR1 and CDR2 sequences are MDHEN and SYDVKM. V was pared by 3 bases and J by 0 bases, with 21 bases between. The CDR3 region is CASSFSETSRSPSYNEQFF. The CDR3 coding sequence is TGTGCCAGCAGTTTTAGCGAGACGTCTCGATCACCCTCCTACAATGAGCAGTTCTTC.

This clonotype was counted only a few times. The chain recombines TRBV27 with TRBJ2-7; D remains unclear. V was trimmed by 4 bases and J by 1 base, leaving 14 bases between them. Per germline, CDR1 MNHEY and CDR2 SMNVEV (reference sequence). This CDR3 has 15 residues. The chain's CDR3 is CASSSGAANSYEQYF. DNA of the CDR3: TGTGCCAGCAGTTCTGGCGCCGCTAATTCCTACGAGCAGTACTTC.

This chain uses TRBV6-2 or TRBV6-3 with TRBJ2-2; the match to TRBD1 covers 7 bases. Germline V gene sequence: CDR1 MNHEY, CDR2 SVGEGT. The CDR3 covers 15 residues. The junction had 3 bases not matched to a gene; V was cut back by 5 bases and J by 0 bases. The CDR3 region is CASSRDRPNTGELFF. The CDR3 DNA follows: TGTGCCAGCAGTAGGGACAGACCGAACACCGGGGAGCTGTTTTTT.

The chain joins TRBV2 to TRBJ2-2, with a tentative D call TRBD2 (6 bases). Germline V gene lookup returns CDR1 SNHLY and CDR2 FYNNEI. V was clipped by 3 bases and J by 0 bases, with 8 bases between them. The CDR3 extends over 15 amino acids. The CDR3 bases are TGTGCCAGCAGTGATACGGGGGCGAACACCGGGGAGCTGTTTTTT. Residues: CASSDTGANTGELFF. The whole variable domain, remainder taken from reference TRBV2 and TRBJ2-2, is EPEVTQTPSHQVTQMGQEVILRCVPISNHLYFYWYRQILGQKVEFLVSFYNNEISEKSEIFDDQFSVERPDGSNFTLKIRSTKLEDSAMYFCASSDTGANTGELFFGEGSRLTVL.

This clonotype was seen a handful of times. The V and J genes are TRBV15 and TRBJ2-7; D might be TRBD2 (5 bases). This CDR3 contains 13 residues. Looked up from germline, CDR1 is LNHNV and CDR2 is YYDKDF (reference sequence). V was pared by 0 bases and J by 4 bases, with 7 bases between. CDR3 sequence (DNA): TGTGCCACCAGCAGAGATCGCGGGTACGAGCAGTACTTC. It codes for CATSRDRGYEQYF.

This rearrangement joins TRBV7-9 to TRBJ1-1; D possibly corresponds to TRBD1 (6 bases). V was trimmed by 4 bases and J by 10 bases, leaving 16 bases between them. Per germline, CDR1 SEHNR and CDR2 FQNEAQ (reference sequence). The length of the CDR3 is 13 residues. The CDR3 DNA follows: TGTGCCAGCAGCTCAGGCGGGGGGCAAGGAGCTTTCTTT. Amino acid sequence: CASSSGGGQGAFF.

The table lists this clonotype with a few counts. The chain links TRBV5-5 to TRBJ1-6, with D uncertain. V dropped 4 bases and J dropped 6 bases, with 11 bases sitting between them. CDR3 size: 14 residues. Germline-derived CDR1 and CDR2 are SGHKS and YYEKEE (reference sequence). The DNA of the CDR3 is TGTGCCAGCAGCCCAGGCAACCCTAATTCACCCCTCCACTTT. Its translation is CASSPGNPNSPLHF. The entire variable domain, with the rest obtained from reference TRBV5-5 and TRBJ1-6, is as follows: DAGVTQSPTHLIKTRGQQVTLRCSPISGHKSVSWYQQVLGQGPQFIFQYYEKEERGRGNFPDRFSARQFPNYSSELNVNALLLGDSALYLCASSPGNPNSPLHFGNGTRLTVT.

This clonotype showed up just a few times. J is TRBJ1-2 and V is TRBV13; no firm D call. Germline CDR1 reads PRHDT; CDR2 reads FYEKMQ (reference sequence). CDR3 size: 12 residues. V lost 1 base and J lost 8, with 8 bases in between. CDR3 sequence: CASSLDQLGYTF. DNA for the CDR3: TGTGCCAGCAGCTTAGACCAACTAGGCTACACCTTC.

There are a few counts of this clonotype. A junction end diverges from the germline sequence, so it may reflect a read error. V is TRBV4-1 and J is TRBJ1-1; TRBD1 agrees at 7 bases. The germline gives CDR1 MGHRA, CDR2 YSYEKL. The CDR3 has 15 residues. The CDR3 loop is CASSQSDRLNTEVFF. The CDR3 DNA reads as TGCGCCAGCAGCCAATCGGACAGGCTGAACACTGAAGTTTTCTTT.